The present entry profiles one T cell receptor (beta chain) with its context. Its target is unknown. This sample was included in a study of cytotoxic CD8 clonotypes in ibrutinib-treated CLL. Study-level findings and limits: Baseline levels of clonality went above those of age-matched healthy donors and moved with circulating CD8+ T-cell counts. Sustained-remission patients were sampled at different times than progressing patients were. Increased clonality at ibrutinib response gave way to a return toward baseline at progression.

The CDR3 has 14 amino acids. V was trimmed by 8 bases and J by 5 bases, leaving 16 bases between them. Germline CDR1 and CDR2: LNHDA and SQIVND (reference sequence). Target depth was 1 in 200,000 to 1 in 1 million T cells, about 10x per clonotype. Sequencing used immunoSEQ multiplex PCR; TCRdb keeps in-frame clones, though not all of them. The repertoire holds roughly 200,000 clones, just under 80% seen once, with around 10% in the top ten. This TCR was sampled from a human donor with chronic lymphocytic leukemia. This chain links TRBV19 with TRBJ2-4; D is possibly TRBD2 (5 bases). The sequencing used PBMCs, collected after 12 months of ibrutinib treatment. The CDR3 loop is CASLDPRVQNIQYF. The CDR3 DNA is TGTGCCAGTTTGGACCCGAGGGTCCAAAACATTCAGTACTTC.